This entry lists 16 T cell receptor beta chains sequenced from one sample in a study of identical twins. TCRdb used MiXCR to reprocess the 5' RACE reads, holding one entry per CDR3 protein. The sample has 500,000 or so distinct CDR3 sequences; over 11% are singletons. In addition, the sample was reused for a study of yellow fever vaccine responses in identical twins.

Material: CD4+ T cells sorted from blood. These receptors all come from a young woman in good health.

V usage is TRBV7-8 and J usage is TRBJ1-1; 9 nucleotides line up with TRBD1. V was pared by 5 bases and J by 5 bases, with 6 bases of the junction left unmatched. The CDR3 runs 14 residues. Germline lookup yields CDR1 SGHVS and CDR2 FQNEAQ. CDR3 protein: CASSPDRGRTEAFF. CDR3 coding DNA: TGTGCCAGCAGCCCGGACAGGGGAAGGACTGAAGCTTTCTTT.

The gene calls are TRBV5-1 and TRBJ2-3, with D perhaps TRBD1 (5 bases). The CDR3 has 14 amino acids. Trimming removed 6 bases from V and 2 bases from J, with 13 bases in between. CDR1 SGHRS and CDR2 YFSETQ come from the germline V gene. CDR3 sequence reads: CASTRQPFTDTQYF. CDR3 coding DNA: TGCGCCAGCACCAGACAGCCGTTCACAGATACGCAGTATTTT.

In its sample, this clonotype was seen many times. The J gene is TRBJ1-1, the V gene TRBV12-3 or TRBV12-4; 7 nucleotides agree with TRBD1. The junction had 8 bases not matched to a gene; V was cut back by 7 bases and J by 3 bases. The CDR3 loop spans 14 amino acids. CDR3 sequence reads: CASNIEGADTEAFF. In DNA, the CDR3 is TGTGCCAGCAACATTGAGGGGGCGGACACTGAAGCTTTCTTT.

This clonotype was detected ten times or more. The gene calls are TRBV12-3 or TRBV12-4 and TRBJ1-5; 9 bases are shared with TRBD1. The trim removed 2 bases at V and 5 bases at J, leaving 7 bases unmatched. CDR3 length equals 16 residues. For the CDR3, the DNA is TGTGCCAGCAGTTTATCTCGACAGGGGGTCCATCAGCCCCAGCATTTT. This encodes CASSLSRQGVHQPQHF.

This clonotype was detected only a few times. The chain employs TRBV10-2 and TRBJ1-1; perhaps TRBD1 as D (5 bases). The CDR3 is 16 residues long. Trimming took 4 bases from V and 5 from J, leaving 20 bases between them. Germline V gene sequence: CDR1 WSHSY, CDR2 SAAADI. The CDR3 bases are TGCGCCAGCAGTGCAAGTCACGGGGCTGGAGGGACTGAAGCTTTCTTT. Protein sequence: CASSASHGAGGTEAFF.

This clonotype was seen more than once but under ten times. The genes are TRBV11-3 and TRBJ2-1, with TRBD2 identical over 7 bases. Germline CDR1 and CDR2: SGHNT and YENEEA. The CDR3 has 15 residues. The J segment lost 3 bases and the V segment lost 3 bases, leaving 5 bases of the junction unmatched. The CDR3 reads CASSLGGGLYNEQFF. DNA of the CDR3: TGTGCCAGCAGCTTGGGCGGGGGTCTCTACAATGAGCAGTTCTTC.

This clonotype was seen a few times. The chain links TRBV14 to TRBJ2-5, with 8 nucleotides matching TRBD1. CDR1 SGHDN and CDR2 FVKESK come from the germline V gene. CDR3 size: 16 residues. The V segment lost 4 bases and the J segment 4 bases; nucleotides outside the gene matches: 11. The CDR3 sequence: CASSLRQGLSSETQYF. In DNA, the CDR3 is TGTGCCAGCAGCCTCAGACAGGGGTTGAGCTCAGAGACCCAGTACTTC.

The CDR3, as DNA: TGCGCCAGCAGCTTGTGGGAGTCATCGAGCTCCTACAATGAGCAGTTCTTC. This sequence encodes CASSLWESSSSYNEQFF. The chain couples TRBV5-1 to TRBJ2-1, with a weak D call TRBD2 (5 bases). The V and J ends lost 1 base and 0 bases respectively, with 14 bases between them. The length of the CDR3 is 17 residues. In germline, CDR1 is SGHRS, CDR2 YFSETQ.

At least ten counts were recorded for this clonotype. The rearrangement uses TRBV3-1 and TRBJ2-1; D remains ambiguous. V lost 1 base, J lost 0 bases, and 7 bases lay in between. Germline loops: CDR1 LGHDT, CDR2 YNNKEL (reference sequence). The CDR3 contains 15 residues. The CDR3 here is CASSQGTASYNEQFF. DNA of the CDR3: TGTGCCAGCAGCCAAGGAACAGCCTCCTACAATGAGCAGTTCTTC.

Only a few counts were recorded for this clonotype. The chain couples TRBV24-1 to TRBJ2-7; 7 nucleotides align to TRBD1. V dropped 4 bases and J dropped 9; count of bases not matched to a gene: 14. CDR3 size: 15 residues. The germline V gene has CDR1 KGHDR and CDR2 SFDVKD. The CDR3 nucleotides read TGTGCCACCAGTGACCCCGGGACAGACTCCCCGAGGCAGTACTTC. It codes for CATSDPGTDSPRQYF.

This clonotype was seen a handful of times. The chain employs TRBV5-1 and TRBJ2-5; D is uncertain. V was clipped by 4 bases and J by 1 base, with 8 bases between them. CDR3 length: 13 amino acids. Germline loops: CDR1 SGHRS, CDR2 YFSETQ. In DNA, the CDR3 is TGCGCCAGCAGCGGGCAGCCCCAAGAGACCCAGTACTTC. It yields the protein CASSGQPQETQYF.

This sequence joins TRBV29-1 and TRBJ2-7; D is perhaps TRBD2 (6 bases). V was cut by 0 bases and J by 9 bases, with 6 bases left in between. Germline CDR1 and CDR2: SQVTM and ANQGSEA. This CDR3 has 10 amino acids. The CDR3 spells CSVEEGGQYF. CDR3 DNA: TGCAGCGTTGAAGAGGGAGGGCAGTACTTC.

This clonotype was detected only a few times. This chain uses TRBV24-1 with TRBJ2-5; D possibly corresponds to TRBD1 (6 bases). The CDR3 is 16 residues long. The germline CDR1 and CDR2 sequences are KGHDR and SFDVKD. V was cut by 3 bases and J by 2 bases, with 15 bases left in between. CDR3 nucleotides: TGTGCCACCAGTGATCGAGCACAGGGACGGCAAGAGACCCAGTACTTC. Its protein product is CATSDRAQGRQETQYF.

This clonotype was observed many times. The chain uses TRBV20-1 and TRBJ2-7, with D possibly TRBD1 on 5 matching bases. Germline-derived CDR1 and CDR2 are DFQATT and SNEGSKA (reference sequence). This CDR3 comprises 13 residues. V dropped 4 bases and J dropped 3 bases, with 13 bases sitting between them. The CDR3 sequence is CSATRTIIYEQYF. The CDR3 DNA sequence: TGCAGTGCTACACGGACAATAATCTACGAGCAGTACTTC.

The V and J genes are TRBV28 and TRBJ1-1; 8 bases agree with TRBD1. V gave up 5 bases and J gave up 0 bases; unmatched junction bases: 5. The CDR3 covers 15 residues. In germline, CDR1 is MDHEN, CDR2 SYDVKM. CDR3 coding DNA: TGTGCCAGCAGTCCGAGACAGGGGATGAACACTGAAGCTTTCTTT. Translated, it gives CASSPRQGMNTEAFF.

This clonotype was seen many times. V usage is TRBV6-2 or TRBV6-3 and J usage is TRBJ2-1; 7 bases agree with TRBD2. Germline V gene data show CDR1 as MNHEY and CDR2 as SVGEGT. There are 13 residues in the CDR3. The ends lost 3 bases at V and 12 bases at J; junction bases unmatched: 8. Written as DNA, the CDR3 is TGTGCCAGCAGTTATTTCCGCACGGGGGGGCAGTTCTTC. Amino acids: CASSYFRTGGQFF.